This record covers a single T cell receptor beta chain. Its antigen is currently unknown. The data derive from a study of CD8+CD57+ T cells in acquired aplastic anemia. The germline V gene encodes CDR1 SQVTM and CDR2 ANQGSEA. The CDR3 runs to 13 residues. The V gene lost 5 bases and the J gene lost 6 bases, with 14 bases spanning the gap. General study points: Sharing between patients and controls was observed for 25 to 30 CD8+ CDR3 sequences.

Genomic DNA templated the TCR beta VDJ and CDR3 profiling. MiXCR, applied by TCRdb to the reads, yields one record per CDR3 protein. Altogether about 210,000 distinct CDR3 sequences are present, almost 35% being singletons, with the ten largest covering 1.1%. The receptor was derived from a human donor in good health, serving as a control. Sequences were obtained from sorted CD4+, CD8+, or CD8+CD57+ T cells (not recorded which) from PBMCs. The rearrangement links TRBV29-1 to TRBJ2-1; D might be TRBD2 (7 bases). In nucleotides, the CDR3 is TGCAGCGTTAACGGGGGGCTGGCCAATGAGCAGTTCTTC. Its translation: CSVNGGLANEQFF.